Listed below are T cell receptor beta chains from one sample, sequenced in a study of early T cells in non-severe SARS-CoV-2 infection. TCRdb fed the 5' RACE reads into MiXCR, producing one record per CDR3 protein. The sample lists 69,000 or so distinct CDR3 sequences; 9.5% were seen once. What was sequenced was whole blood. Receptor source: an adult who was a healthcare worker with PCR-confirmed SARS-CoV-2 infection or an uninfected control (not recorded which). CDR3s include the opening cysteine and the closing phenylalanine or tryptophan. A D gene is named only where the DNA matches it firmly. A row's size may be missing; if present it is once, few, many or a size class.

d_gene	abundance	v_gene	j_gene	CDR3nt	CDR3aa
TRBD1	many	TRBV5-1	TRBJ2-1	TGCGCCAGCAGCTTGCTACAGGGGGCGTTCAATGAGCAGTTCTTC	CASSLLQGAFNEQFF
-	-	TRBV29-1	TRBJ2-7	TGCAGCGTCCGAACTCCAAAAGACAGCTCCTACGAGCAGTACTTC	CSVRTPKDSSYEQYF
-	once	TRBV21-1	TRBJ1-6	TGTGCCAGCAGCAAAGTCTCGCAGGGGGCATCCCTAAGCCTAAATTCACCCCTCCACTTT	CASSKVSQGASLSLNSPLHF
TRBD1	many	TRBV7-6	TRBJ1-1	TGTGCCAGCAGCTTAGGTCTTCCGGACAGGGAGAACACTGAAGCTTTCTTT	CASSLGLPDRENTEAFF
-	once	TRBV12-3/TRBV12-4	TRBJ2-4	TGTGCCAGCACCTCTTCGGCCAAAAACATTCAGTACTTC	CASTSSAKNIQYF
-	many	TRBV6-2/TRBV6-3	TRBJ1-4	TGTGCCAGCAGTTACCGAGGACATAACTCCCCACAGGCAAGAGGTGAAAAACTGTTTTTT	CASSYRGHNSPQARGEKLFF
-	-	TRBV3-2	TRBJ1-6	TGTGCCAGCAGCCAAGGCGGCCTTGCGGATTCACCCCTCCACTTT	CASSQGGLADSPLHF
-	-	TRBV30	TRBJ2-3	TGTGCCTGGAGTGGGGACCGACTCACAGATACGCAGTATTTT	CAWSGDRLTDTQYF
TRBD1	many	TRBV20-1	TRBJ2-3	TGCAGTGCTAGAGACTCCGTCGACAGGGTCGGCACAGATACGCAGTATTTT	CSARDSVDRVGTDTQYF
-	many	TRBV7-9	TRBJ2-1	TGTGCCAGCAGCCCGACTTTGAGCGGACAATACAATGAGCAGTTCTTC	CASSPTLSGQYNEQFF
-	many	TRBV11-2	TRBJ1-2	TGTGCCAGCAGCTCCTCACAGAAACCGTATGGCTACACCTTC	CASSSSQKPYGYTF
-	few	TRBV19	TRBJ2-3	TGTGCCAGTAGTGGTGGAGGGGGCAGGCGAACAGATACGCAGTATTTT	CASSGGGGRRTDTQYF
-	many	TRBV7-9	TRBJ1-1	TGTGCCAGCAGCTTAGCCCCCGGCCCTGAAGCTTTCTTT	CASSLAPGPEAFF
-	few	TRBV6-1	TRBJ2-3	TGTGCCAGCAGTGGAGGGCCGCCAGATACGCAGTATTTT	CASSGGPPDTQYF
TRBD1	many	TRBV6-6	TRBJ2-7	TGTGCCAGCAGTTACGTACGAGGGACAGGGCCGTCCGAGCAGTACTTC	CASSYVRGTGPSEQYF
TRBD2	-	TRBV18	TRBJ2-7	TGTGCCAGCTCACGGCTGAGTAGCGGGTTGACCTACGAGCAGTACTTC	CASSRLSSGLTYEQYF
-	many	TRBV5-1	TRBJ1-5	TGCGCCAGCAGCTTGCAGGAGGAGGACGGGCCTGGGGATCAGCCCCAGCATTTT	CASSLQEEDGPGDQPQHF
-	many	TRBV11-2	TRBJ2-1	TGTGCCAGCAGCTCTTCAGGGCTAGGGTACTACAATGAGCAGTTCTTC	CASSSSGLGYYNEQFF
TRBD1	few	TRBV5-1	TRBJ2-7	TGCGCCAGCAGCTGGCCGGGACAGGGGGCCTACGAGCAGTACTTC	CASSWPGQGAYEQYF
-	few	TRBV28	TRBJ2-3	TGTGCCAGCAAGCCTCCACTAAGGGGGTCAATCACAGATACGCAGTATTTT	CASKPPLRGSITDTQYF
-	few	TRBV29-1	TRBJ2-2	TGCAGCGTACAGGGCGCCGGGGAGCTGTTTTTT	CSVQGAGELFF
TRBD2	-	TRBV25-1	TRBJ2-1	TGTGCCACCGCGGGAGATTCCAATGAGCAGTTCTTC	CATAGDSNEQFF
-	many	TRBV20-1	TRBJ2-1	TGCCTTTGGACTCTTTCCTACAATGAGCAGTTCTTC	CLWTLSYNEQFF
-	-	TRBV29-1	TRBJ1-1	TGCAGCGTTGAACGTGGGGGCACTGAAGCTTTCTTT	CSVERGGTEAFF
-	-	TRBV5-5	TRBJ1-2	TGTGCCAGCAGCTCGGACGGAACCTATGGCTACACCTTC	CASSSDGTYGYTF
-	many	TRBV7-2	TRBJ2-3	TGTGCCAGCAGCTACAGACTCGATACGCAGTATTTT	CASSYRLDTQYF
-	many	TRBV5-4	TRBJ2-7	TGTGCCAGCAGCTTGGCTGGACAGATCTACGAGCAGTACTTC	CASSLAGQIYEQYF